This paragraph covers one T cell receptor beta chain sequence. Participants came from fewer than 25 US areas, aged roughly 18 to 89 years. Grouping used clinical history reported by participants in a survey and questionnaire. The CDR3 has 13 residues. Germline V gene sequence: CDR1 SNHLY, CDR2 FYNNEI. V trimming: 7 bases; J trimming: 3 bases; junction bases outside the gene matches: 3. This sample was taken from a study of blood T cell repertoires in COVID-19. At the level of the study: Spain, Italy and the United States supplied samples that represented acute and convalescent COVID-19.

Sequencing was performed with immunoSEQ multiplex PCR; in TCRdb, only in-frame clones are kept and a portion is missing. This table has roughly 430,000 clones, approximately 85% appearing once. This clonotype originated in a woman between 40 and 50 years old with acute COVID-19. The sequenced sample consisted of PBMCs or T cells enriched from blood (not recorded which). The J gene is TRBJ1-1, the V gene TRBV2, with 9 bases that match TRBD1. CDR3 amino acids: CASTGQGHTEAFF. CDR3 bases: TGTGCCAGCACCGGACAGGGGCACACTGAAGCTTTCTTT. Full variable domain (remainder filled in from reference TRBV2 and TRBJ1-1): EPEVTQTPSHQVTQMGQEVILRCVPISNHLYFYWYRQILGQKVEFLVSFYNNEISEKSEIFDDQFSVERPDGSNFTLKIRSTKLEDSAMYFCASTGQGHTEAFFGQGTRLTVV.